This passage covers 12 T cell receptor beta chains from one sample sequenced in a study of blood T cell repertoires in COVID-19. Generated by immunoSEQ multiplex PCR, the TCRdb table keeps only in-frame clones and is missing some. The sample lists 20,000 or so clones, approximately 86% occurring once. Material for sequencing was peripheral blood. The receptor source for this set is a man over 45 with active COVID-19.

The chain couples TRBV6-5 to TRBJ1-2; D is unclear. The germline V gene encodes CDR1 MNHEY and CDR2 SVGAGI. The CDR3 length is 10 residues. V dropped 8 bases and J dropped 5 bases, with 6 bases sitting between them. CDR3 sequence (DNA): TGTGCCAGCGGTAGTTATGGCTACACCTTC. It translates to CASGSYGYTF.

This rearrangement joins TRBV19 to TRBJ1-2; no reliable D call. The length of the CDR3 is 16 residues. Trimming cost V 5 bases and J 8 bases, with 24 bases left between them. CDR1 and CDR2 (germline): LNHDA, SQIVND (reference sequence). The CDR3 region is CASSHSVGLTTGGYTF. The CDR3, as DNA: TGTGCCAGTAGTCACTCAGTAGGACTCACCACGGGGGGCTACACCTTC.

V and J are TRBV5-1 and TRBJ2-6; a weak D match, TRBD1 (6 bases). The CDR3 length is 15 residues. Germline CDR1 SGHRS, CDR2 YFSETQ. Trimming removed 7 bases from V and 0 bases from J, with 11 bases in between. The CDR3 nucleotides are TGCGCCAGCTCCAGGGGTAACTCTGGGGCCAACGTCCTGACTTTC. Protein sequence: CASSRGNSGANVLTF.

The chain couples TRBV19 to TRBJ2-3; D is perhaps TRBD1 (5 bases). V was cut by 6 bases and J by 0 bases, with 16 bases left in between. Germline-derived CDR1 and CDR2 are LNHDA and SQIVND (reference sequence). This CDR3 has 16 residues. The CDR3 reads CASSKRTITSTDTQYF. The CDR3 bases are TGTGCCAGTAGCAAACGGACAATTACTAGCACAGATACGCAGTATTTT.

This clone was seen a handful of times. The V and J genes are TRBV2 and TRBJ2-1, with D maybe TRBD1 (6 bases). V lost 7 bases and J lost 9, with 13 bases in between. This CDR3 contains 12 residues. CDR1 and CDR2 from the germline V gene are SNHLY and FYNNEI. CDR3 protein: CASNVRGGEQFF. The CDR3 DNA is TGTGCCAGCAACGTGAGAGGGGGTGAGCAGTTCTTC.

The rearrangement uses TRBV3-1 (or the pseudogene TRBV3-2) and TRBJ2-4; D might be TRBD2 (7 bases). V was pared by 1 base and J by 1 base, with 14 bases between. The CDR3 loop spans 17 amino acids. In germline, CDR1 is LGHDT, CDR2 YNNKEL (reference sequence). CDR3 protein: CASSQVGGGRAKNIQYF. DNA of the CDR3: TGTGCCAGCAGCCAAGTAGGGGGGGGCAGGGCCAAAAACATTCAGTACTTC.

The chain employs TRBV9 and TRBJ2-3; 9 bases align to TRBD1. The germline V gene encodes CDR1 SGDLS and CDR2 YYNGEE. This CDR3 region has 16 residues. J was trimmed by 2 bases and V by 0 bases; bases with no gene match: 4. The CDR3 here is CASSVEGQGITDTQYF. The CDR3, as DNA: TGTGCCAGCAGCGTAGAAGGACAGGGGATCACAGATACGCAGTATTTT. The variable domain in full, completed from reference TRBV9 and TRBJ2-3, reads DSGVTQTPKHLITATGQRVTLRCSPRSGDLSVYWYQQSLDQGLQFLIQYYNGEERAKGNILERFSAQQFPDLHSELNLSSLELGDSALYFCASSVEGQGITDTQYFGPGTRLTVL.

The chain carries TRBV4-1 and TRBJ1-3; 7 bases are a match to TRBD1. CDR1 and CDR2 from the germline V gene are MGHRA and YSYEKL. The CDR3 loop spans 15 amino acids. The V gene end was trimmed by 3 bases and the J gene end by 3 bases; junction bases not matched to a gene: 5. CDR3 in amino acids: CASSQDRTRGNTIYF. In nucleotides, the CDR3 is TGCGCCAGCAGCCAGGACAGGACGCGTGGAAACACCATATATTTT.

The rearrangement uses TRBV15 and TRBJ1-2, with 9 bases lining up with TRBD1. V shed 0 bases and J 8 bases; nucleotides not matched to a gene: 10. The CDR3 is 16 residues long. Germline CDR1 and CDR2: LNHNV and YYDKDF (reference sequence). The CDR3 DNA sequence: TGTGCCACCAGCAGAGAAAGGGACAGGGCGTCAGGAGGCTACACCTTC. Protein product: CATSRERDRASGGYTF.

The chain is built from TRBV5-6 and TRBJ1-6, with 7 positions matching TRBD1. V was pared by 2 bases and J by 4 bases, with 6 bases of the junction left unmatched. The CDR3 runs 16 residues. Germline CDR1 SGHDT, CDR2 YYEEEE. The DNA for the CDR3 is TGTGCCAGCAGCTTAGAGGGACAGAGATATAATTCACCCCTCCACTTT. It is translated as CASSLEGQRYNSPLHF.

The chain joins TRBV3-1 (or the pseudogene TRBV3-2) to TRBJ1-4; 8 nucleotides align to TRBD1. The CDR3 covers 15 residues. Germline V gene sequence: CDR1 LGHDT, CDR2 YNNKEL (reference sequence). The V and J ends lost 4 bases and 1 base, in that order; junction bases with no gene match: 2. The CDR3 region has the DNA TGTGCCAGCAGCCCGACAGGGGAAACTAATGAAAAACTGTTTTTT. Translated: CASSPTGETNEKLFF.

The V call is TRBV7-9, the J call TRBJ2-7; D possibly corresponds to TRBD1 (6 bases). Deletions cut 2 bases from V and 2 bases from J, with 10 bases between. The CDR3 extends over 14 amino acids. Germline CDR1 SEHNR, CDR2 FQNEAQ (reference sequence). The CDR3 loop is CASSLYGTTYEQYF. The CDR3 nucleotides are TGTGCCAGCAGCTTATACGGGACAACCTACGAGCAGTACTTC.